One sample yielded the 14 T cell receptor beta chains listed below, sequenced in a study of blood T cell repertoires in COVID-19. Only in-frame clones appear in the TCRdb table, and some are missing; sequencing was by immunoSEQ multiplex PCR. The table records roughly 350,000 clones, roughly 90% of them present only once. Sequencing input: PBMCs or T cells enriched from blood (not recorded which). These receptors all stem from a woman under 40 who had recovered from COVID-19.

V usage is TRBV15 and J usage is TRBJ2-5; D unresolved. CDR3 length equals 15 residues. V gave up 0 bases and J gave up 4 bases, with 12 bases separating them. CDR1 is LNHNV and CDR2 is YYDKDF in the germline V gene (reference sequence). The CDR3 here is CATSREYPPRETQYF. The CDR3 DNA is TGTGCCACCAGCAGAGAATATCCCCCGAGAGAGACCCAGTACTTC.

V usage is TRBV29-1 and J usage is TRBJ1-1; no clear D. CDR3 length equals 13 residues. The V end was cut by 7 bases, the J end by 2 bases, with 14 bases between. From germline, CDR1 is SQVTM and CDR2 ANQGSEA. The CDR3 loop reads CSAEAVYNTEAFF. CDR3 bases: TGCAGCGCCGAGGCTGTGTACAACACTGAAGCTTTCTTT.

The chain uses TRBV7-3 and TRBJ2-1, with 8 bases that match TRBD2. Per germline, CDR1 SGHTA and CDR2 FQGTGA. Germline trimming cut 4 bases from V and 7 bases from J; bases unmatched to any gene: 12. The CDR3 covers 16 residues. CDR3 DNA sequence: TGTGCCAGCAGCTCCCGGGGGGGGGCTGGTGTAAATGAGCAGTTCTTC. Residues: CASSSRGGAGVNEQFF.

This clone appeared a few times. The chain carries TRBV5-1 and TRBJ2-2, with D unresolved. This CDR3 spans 15 amino acids. The germline V and J ends were trimmed by 0 bases and 1 base, with 7 bases remaining between them. The germline CDR1 and CDR2 sequences are SGHRS and YFSETQ. CDR3 DNA: TGCGCCAGCAGCTTGGCCAACAAGAACACCGGGGAGCTGTTTTTT. Translating gives CASSLANKNTGELFF.

The chain recombines TRBV7-3 with TRBJ2-1, with 8 nucleotides matching TRBD2. This CDR3 spans 15 amino acids. Germline V gene lookup returns CDR1 SGHTA and CDR2 FQGTGA. V shed 2 bases, J shed 8 bases, and the junction held 8 bases outside the gene matches. Written as DNA, the CDR3 is TGTGCCAGCAGCTTATTGGCGGGAGGCACGTATGAGCAGTTCTTC. Translating gives CASSLLAGGTYEQFF.

This chain uses TRBV6-5 with TRBJ1-5, with D uncertain. The CDR3 covers 15 residues. V shed 3 bases and J shed 1 base, with 10 bases lying between them. Germline V lookup: CDR1 MNHEY, CDR2 SVGAGI. The CDR3 is CASSYSAGSNQPQHF. DNA for the CDR3: TGTGCCAGCAGTTATTCAGCAGGCAGCAATCAGCCCCAGCATTTT.

The chain couples TRBV7-9 to TRBJ1-1, with TRBD1 matching over 7 bases. This CDR3 comprises 14 residues. The germline CDR1 and CDR2 sequences are SEHNR and FQNEAQ (reference sequence). V lost 5 bases, J lost 4 bases, and 7 bases stayed unmatched. The CDR3 here is CASSAQGQLTEAFF. CDR3 nucleotide sequence: TGTGCCAGCAGCGCACAGGGGCAACTCACTGAAGCTTTCTTT.

The chain couples TRBV2 to TRBJ1-1; maybe TRBD1 (5 bases). This CDR3 is 14 amino acids long. Germline-derived CDR1 and CDR2 are SNHLY and FYNNEI. V lost 5 bases, J lost 0 bases, and 10 bases lay in between. The CDR3 DNA reads TGTGCCAGCAGTTCCGAAGGGGTGAACACTGAAGCTTTCTTT. The encoded protein is CASSSEGVNTEAFF.

V usage is TRBV27 and J usage is TRBJ1-2; D is unresolved. Between the trimmed V and J ends, which lost 3 bases and 4 bases, there was a span of 12 bases. The CDR3 runs 14 residues. Germline V gene lookup returns CDR1 MNHEY and CDR2 SMNVEV (reference sequence). CDR3 loop: CASSFRTDSYGYTF. The CDR3 DNA reads as TGTGCCAGCAGTTTTAGAACAGATTCCTATGGCTACACCTTC.

CDR3 region: CASSIGVVAGDSYEQYF. CDR3 nucleotide sequence: TGTGCCAGTAGTATCGGGGTTGTAGCGGGAGACTCCTACGAGCAGTACTTC. The chain employs TRBV19 and TRBJ2-7; 9 nucleotides agree with TRBD2. V dropped 3 bases and J dropped 0; count of bases not matched to a gene: 9. This CDR3 comprises 17 residues. Germline CDR1 LNHDA, CDR2 SQIVND (reference sequence).

This rearrangement joins TRBV7-2 to TRBJ1-6; the D is unclear. Trimming left V 2 bases short and J 10 bases short, with 9 bases between. CDR3 length: 13 residues. From germline, CDR1 is SGHTA and CDR2 FQGNSA. For the CDR3, the DNA is TGTGCCAGCAGCTTAAGCGGGTGGTCACCCCTCCACTTT. The encoded protein is CASSLSGWSPLHF.

A remark on this clone: Distinct nucleotide sequences in the sample also encode this CDR3. This chain connects TRBV28 to TRBJ2-1, with 8 nucleotides matching TRBD2. Germline V gives CDR1 MDHEN, CDR2 SYDVKM. Unmatched junction bases numbered 5, after V lost 6 bases and J lost 4 bases. CDR3 size: 14 residues. As DNA, the CDR3 is TGTGCCAGCAGCCCTAGCGGGCAATACAATGAGCAGTTCTTC. Its protein is CASSPSGQYNEQFF.

This clone was seen only once. The chain joins TRBV28 to TRBJ2-7, with 9 bases fitting TRBD1. This CDR3 is 14 amino acids long. The V and J ends lost 6 bases and 2 bases, in that order; junction bases with no gene match: 5. CDR1 and CDR2 from the germline V gene are MDHEN and SYDVKM. The CDR3 sequence: CASSSGQGPYEQYF. The DNA for the CDR3 is TGTGCCAGCAGCTCTGGACAGGGGCCCTACGAGCAGTACTTC.

This CDR3 is CASSPPRIPSDNEQFF. The CDR3 nucleotides read TGTGCCAGCAGCCCCCCTAGGATCCCCAGCGACAATGAGCAGTTCTTC. This chain links TRBV3-1 (or the pseudogene TRBV3-2) with TRBJ2-1; D is uncertain. The germline V and J ends were trimmed by 4 bases and 5 bases, with 18 bases remaining between them. This CDR3 comprises 16 residues. Germline V gives CDR1 LGHDT, CDR2 YNNKEL (reference sequence).